The 29 T cell receptor beta chains below come from one sample, sequenced in a study of OX40 agonist ivuxolimab in advanced cancers. Only in-frame clones appear in the TCRdb table, and some are missing; sequencing was by immunoSEQ multiplex PCR. This sample carries approximately 74,000 clones, 75% to 95% of them seen once, and the ten largest clones take 5.5% to 6%. Source: CD4+ or CD8+ T cells sorted from blood, taken in a trial of the OX40 agonist ivuxolimab. The receptors stem from an adult with an advanced solid tumor such as melanoma, head and neck, liver or kidney cancer.

The chain is built from TRBV5-8 and TRBJ1-4, with D possibly TRBD1 on 6 matching bases. The CDR3 contains 16 residues. V was shortened by 3 bases and J by 0 bases, with 12 bases between the two germline ends. CDR1 is SGHTS and CDR2 is YDEGEE in the germline V gene. CDR3 DNA sequence: TGTGCCAGCAGCTGGACAGTTGTTGCAACTAATGAAAAACTGTTTTTT. This translates into CASSWTVVATNEKLFF.

The chain recombines TRBV9 with TRBJ2-3; 11 bases line up with TRBD2. The CDR3 is made up of 17 amino acids. CDR1 is SGDLS and CDR2 is YYNGEE in the germline V gene. The J segment lost 3 bases and the V segment lost 0 bases, leaving 6 bases of the junction unmatched. Here the CDR3 DNA reads TGTGCCAGCAGCGTAGGTCCCACTAGCGGGGGAACAGATACGCAGTATTTT. It codes for CASSVGPTSGGTDTQYF.

The genes are TRBV13 and TRBJ1-2; D remains ambiguous. Per germline, CDR1 PRHDT and CDR2 FYEKMQ (reference sequence). V shed 3 bases and J shed 3 bases, with 5 bases lying between them. The CDR3 sequence is 12 residues long. This CDR3 reads CASSLGDYGYTF. The CDR3 nucleotides read TGTGCCAGCAGCTTGGGAGACTATGGCTACACCTTC.

V and J are TRBV27 and TRBJ2-7; perhaps TRBD2 as D (7 bases). The V gene lost 5 bases and the J gene lost 4 bases, with 12 bases spanning the gap. Germline V CDR1 and CDR2: MNHEY, SMNVEV (reference sequence). The CDR3 spans 13 residues. The CDR3: CASSAGALYEQYF. DNA of the CDR3: TGTGCCAGCAGTGCGGGGGCCCTTTACGAGCAGTACTTC.

This clone came up once. The rearrangement joins TRBV7-9 to TRBJ1-1; D perhaps matches TRBD1 (5 bases). The V end was cut by 5 bases, the J end by 0 bases, with 13 bases between. Germline CDR1 reads SEHNR; CDR2 reads FQNEAQ (reference sequence). This CDR3 is 15 amino acids long. This CDR3 reads CASSLSEGLNTEAFF. The CDR3 bases are TGTGCCAGCAGCCTAAGCGAGGGGTTGAACACTGAAGCTTTCTTT.

The gene calls are TRBV5-6 and TRBJ2-5; TRBD2 might be the D (6 bases). Trimming left V 4 bases short and J 4 bases short, with 11 bases between. The CDR3 is made up of 13 amino acids. The V gene's germline CDR1 is SGHDT and CDR2 YYEEEE. In nucleotides, the CDR3 is TGTGCCAGCAGCCCAAAAGCGGGAGAGACCCAGTACTTC. Residues: CASSPKAGETQYF.

The chain links TRBV6-5 to TRBJ2-5; D unresolved. V was shortened by 0 bases and J by 9 bases, with 11 bases between the two germline ends. The germline CDR1 and CDR2 sequences are MNHEY and SVGAGI. This CDR3 comprises 13 residues. The CDR3 DNA follows: TGTGCCAGCAGTTACTCGGGCGGCTCAGCCCAGTACTTC. It translates to CASSYSGGSAQYF.

This chain uses TRBV7-9 with TRBJ2-5, with TRBD2 as a possible D gene (7 bases). The DNA matches TRBJ2-7 better at its end, which makes the J call doubtful. The CDR3 is made up of 15 amino acids. The germline CDR1 and CDR2 sequences are SEHNR and FQNEAQ (reference sequence). CDR3 sequence: CASSLLPGGYDEQYF. CDR3 sequence (DNA): TGTGCCAGCAGCTTACTCCCGGGGGGCTACGACGAGCAGTACTTC.

This chain joins TRBV29-1 and TRBJ2-7, with 9 bases that match TRBD1. Germline CDR1 is SQVTM and CDR2 is ANQGSEA. The V and J ends lost 3 bases and 4 bases, in that order; junction bases with no gene match: 10. The CDR3 is 15 residues long. CDR3 sequence reads: CSVELPGQGQYEQYF. In DNA form, the CDR3 reads TGCAGCGTTGAGCTCCCGGGACAGGGTCAATACGAGCAGTACTTC.

V is TRBV7-9 and J is TRBJ2-7; D ambiguous. Trimming pared 5 bases from V and 6 bases from J, leaving 26 bases between. CDR1 and CDR2 from the germline V gene are SEHNR and FQNEAQ (reference sequence). This CDR3 has 17 amino acids. The CDR3 coding sequence is TGTGCCAGCAGCCAAGGTATCTTGGTGGGCCCCGTTCCCGAGCAGTACTTC. It yields the protein CASSQGILVGPVPEQYF.

This clone is a singleton in its sample. The chain employs TRBV9 and TRBJ2-7; D may be TRBD1 (5 bases). V lost 2 bases and J lost 2, with 11 bases in between. Germline V gene data show CDR1 as SGDLS and CDR2 as YYNGEE. CDR3 length: 14 amino acids. Written as DNA, the CDR3 is TGTGCCAGCAGCGTTAGAGAGACAGCCTACGAGCAGTACTTC. It encodes CASSVRETAYEQYF.

The CDR3 sequence: CASSLAPSRITQETQYF. CDR3 coding DNA: TGTGCCAGCAGCTTGGCCCCCTCTAGAATCACCCAAGAGACCCAGTACTTC. The rearrangement uses TRBV5-6 and TRBJ2-5; D call uncertain. Germline V gene lookup returns CDR1 SGHDT and CDR2 YYEEEE. The germline V and J ends were trimmed by 0 bases and 1 base, with 16 bases remaining between them. The CDR3 spans 17 residues. Full variable domain (outside the CDR3, taken from reference TRBV5-6 and TRBJ2-5): DAGVTQSPTHLIKTRGQQVTLRCSPKSGHDTVSWYQQALGQGPQFIFQYYEEEERQRGNFPDRFSGHQFPNYSSELNVNALLLGDSALYLCASSLAPSRITQETQYFGPGTRLLVL.

The gene calls are TRBV27 and TRBJ1-2, with unresolved D. Germline V gene sequence: CDR1 MNHEY, CDR2 SMNVEV (reference sequence). V was pared by 4 bases and J by 6 bases, with 15 bases between. The CDR3 loop spans 14 amino acids. CDR3 protein: CASSSLTVADGYTF. CDR3 nucleotides: TGTGCCAGCAGTTCCCTGACCGTGGCGGATGGCTACACCTTC.

The V call is TRBV2, the J call TRBJ1-2; D gene unclear. The CDR3 consists of 15 residues. With 5 bases removed from V and 4 bases from J, the gap between germline ends came to 17 bases. The V gene's germline CDR1 is SNHLY and CDR2 FYNNEI. CDR3 DNA: TGTGCCAGCAGTTCCCCCGGACCGACCTCCTATGGCTACACCTTC. The encoded protein is CASSSPGPTSYGYTF. The full variable domain, with the rest looked up from reference TRBV2 and TRBJ1-2, is EPEVTQTPSHQVTQMGQEVILRCVPISNHLYFYWYRQILGQKVEFLVSFYNNEISEKSEIFDDQFSVERPDGSNFTLKIRSTKLEDSAMYFCASSSPGPTSYGYTFGSGTRLTVV.

The CDR3 region has the DNA TGTGCCAGCAGCCAAGATTGGCAGGGGGAGGCCGGGGAGCTGTTTTTT. Its protein product is CASSQDWQGEAGELFF. The rearrangement joins TRBV4-2 to TRBJ2-2, with D possibly matching TRBD1 (7 bases). Germline CDR1 LGHNA, CDR2 YNFKEQ. The V end lost 0 bases, the J end lost 6 bases, and 14 bases lay between the germline ends. CDR3 size: 16 residues.

The rearrangement links TRBV7-9 to TRBJ2-3, with 8 bases matching TRBD1. The CDR3 has 17 residues. Losses at the gene ends were 5 bases for V and 6 bases for J; bases not matched to a gene: 16. Germline V gene sequence: CDR1 SEHNR, CDR2 FQNEAQ (reference sequence). CDR3 DNA sequence: TGTGCCAGCAGCCCTCCTGCGAGGACAGGGCTAACGGATACGCAGTATTTT. Its protein product is CASSPPARTGLTDTQYF. Together with reference TRBV7-9 and TRBJ2-3, the CDR3 gives the full variable domain: DTGVSQNPRHKITKRGQNVTFRCDPISEHNRLYWYRQTLGQGPEFLTYFQNEAQLEKSRLLSDRFSAERPKGSFSTLEIQRTEQGDSAMYLCASSPPARTGLTDTQYFGPGTRLTVL.

The CDR3 protein is CASSLEGVAEAFF. In nucleotides, the CDR3 is TGTGCCAGCAGTTTAGAGGGCGTAGCTGAAGCTTTCTTT. This chain connects TRBV28 to TRBJ1-1; D unresolved. V lost 2 bases, J lost 6 bases, and 10 bases lay in between. Per germline, CDR1 MDHEN and CDR2 SYDVKM. The CDR3 consists of 13 residues. Using reference TRBV28 and TRBJ1-1 for the parts outside the CDR3, the full variable domain is DVKVTQSSRYLVKRTGEKVFLECVQDMDHENMFWYRQDPGLGLRLIYFSYDVKMKEKGDIPEGYSVSREKKERFSLILESASTNQTSMYLCASSLEGVAEAFFGQGTRLTVV.

This chain uses TRBV27 with TRBJ2-1, with D tentatively TRBD2 (5 bases). Trimming pared 4 bases from V and 10 bases from J, leaving 14 bases between. Germline-derived CDR1 and CDR2 are MNHEY and SMNVEV (reference sequence). CDR3 size: 13 residues. The CDR3 protein is CASSSTTADEQFF. DNA of the CDR3: TGTGCCAGCAGTTCGACTACCGCTGACGAGCAGTTCTTC.

This chain uses TRBV30 with TRBJ2-7, with TRBD1 matching 9 bases. This CDR3 comprises 15 residues. Germline loops: CDR1 GTSNPN, CDR2 SVGIG (reference sequence). V lost 3 bases and J lost 5; bases outside the gene matches: 11. In DNA form, the CDR3 reads TGTGCCTGGAGGCAATCCGGGGACAGGGTCAACGAGCAGTACTTC. Amino acid sequence: CAWRQSGDRVNEQYF.

V gene TRBV27 combines with J gene TRBJ2-1, with D unclear. Germline V gene data show CDR1 as MNHEY and CDR2 as SMNVEV (reference sequence). The CDR3 sequence is 13 residues long. Between the trimmed V and J ends, which lost 3 bases and 8 bases, there was a span of 11 bases. The chain's CDR3 is CASSFGQQDEQFF. DNA of the CDR3: TGTGCCAGCAGTTTTGGTCAGCAAGATGAGCAGTTCTTC.

The V call is TRBV28, the J call TRBJ2-5, with a tentative D call TRBD2 (5 bases). This CDR3 is 17 amino acids long. V lost 5 bases and J 5 bases, leaving 24 bases between the germline ends. Germline V CDR1 and CDR2: MDHEN, SYDVKM. In nucleotides, the CDR3 is TGTGCCAGCAGTCAAGTAGGTCCGGGATTCCCACGGGAGACCCAGTACTTC. Protein product: CASSQVGPGFPRETQYF. Combining the CDR3 with reference TRBV28 and TRBJ2-5 gives the whole variable domain DVKVTQSSRYLVKRTGEKVFLECVQDMDHENMFWYRQDPGLGLRLIYFSYDVKMKEKGDIPEGYSVSREKKERFSLILESASTNQTSMYLCASSQVGPGFPRETQYFGPGTRLLVL.

The chain is built from TRBV7-3 and TRBJ2-1; TRBD2 agrees at 10 bases. The V gene's germline CDR1 is SGHTA and CDR2 FQGTGA. V lost 5 bases and J lost 5; bases outside the gene matches: 9. This CDR3 is built from 16 residues. CDR3 in DNA: TGTGCCAGCAGCCGTACACTAGCGGGAAGCCACAATGAGCAGTTCTTC. Amino acids: CASSRTLAGSHNEQFF.

The chain combines TRBV19 with TRBJ2-2; the D is unclear. V was clipped by 5 bases and J by 8 bases, with 12 bases between them. Germline assignment: CDR1 LNHDA and CDR2 SQIVND (reference sequence). The CDR3 is 13 amino acids. The CDR3 is CASSPRVSGELFF. The CDR3 coding sequence is TGTGCCAGTAGTCCGAGAGTAAGTGGGGAGCTGTTTTTT.

The table lists this clone with a few counts. J is TRBJ1-2 and V is TRBV7-8, with 9 bases lining up with TRBD1. The CDR3 runs 15 residues. Trimming cost V 5 bases and J 4 bases; bases outside gene matches: 8. Germline V gives CDR1 SGHVS, CDR2 FQNEAQ. The CDR3 loop reads CASSPGQGSLYGYTF. The CDR3, as DNA: TGTGCCAGCAGCCCGGGACAGGGCAGCCTCTATGGCTACACCTTC.

The rearrangement uses TRBV14 and TRBJ1-2; 11 bases line up with TRBD1. Per germline, CDR1 SGHDN and CDR2 FVKESK. The J segment lost 6 bases and the V segment lost 5 bases, leaving 5 bases of the junction unmatched. The length of the CDR3 is 14 residues. The CDR3 DNA is TGTGCCAGCAGCTACGGACAGGGGGCACATGGCTACACCTTC. Encoded protein: CASSYGQGAHGYTF. The whole variable domain, filled in from reference TRBV14 and TRBJ1-2, reads EAGVTQFPSHSVIEKGQTVTLRCDPISGHDNLYWYRRVMGKEIKFLLHFVKESKQDESGMPNNRFLAERTGGTYSTLKVQPAELEDSGVYFCASSYGQGAHGYTFGSGTRLTVV.

The CDR3 DNA reads TGTGCCAGCAGTTTCGGAGGACGGCATGAGCAGTTCTTC. It yields the protein CASSFGGRHEQFF. V usage is TRBV27 and J usage is TRBJ2-1; tentative D call: TRBD2 (5 bases). This CDR3 has 13 residues. Germline loops: CDR1 MNHEY, CDR2 SMNVEV (reference sequence). The V end lost 3 bases, the J end lost 8 bases, and 11 bases lay between the germline ends.

This chain links TRBV10-2 with TRBJ2-1; 8 positions agree with TRBD2. The V and J ends lost 1 base and 0 bases, in that order; junction bases with no gene match: 5. The CDR3 totals 17 residues. In germline, CDR1 is WSHSY, CDR2 SAAADI. DNA for the CDR3: TGCGCCAGCAGTGAGTTTACTAGCGGATACTCCTACAATGAGCAGTTCTTC. It encodes CASSEFTSGYSYNEQFF.

This chain links TRBV6-5 with TRBJ1-2; D uncertain. The CDR3 loop spans 11 amino acids. The V end was cut by 2 bases, the J end by 8 bases, with 6 bases between. Germline-derived CDR1 and CDR2 are MNHEY and SVGAGI. CDR3 sequence (DNA): TGTGCCAGCAGTTACGGCGGGGGCTACACCTTC. Amino acid sequence: CASSYGGGYTF.

This clone was seen a single time. This chain uses TRBV4-1 with TRBJ1-2; unclear D gene. Per the germline V gene, CDR1 is MGHRA and CDR2 is YSYEKL. V gave up 1 base and J gave up 0 bases, with 6 bases separating them. The CDR3 covers 14 residues. In nucleotides, the CDR3 is TGCGCCAGCAGCCAAGGGTTGACTAACTATGGCTACACCTTC. It codes for CASSQGLTNYGYTF.